This T cell receptor (beta chain) was observed in a study of blood T cell repertoires in COVID-19. Turning to the study itself: Sample material is recorded as cDNA or gDNA derived from T cells, B-cell-depleted T cells, or PBMCs.

In the authors' workflow: Amplification of reference gene primers provided the estimated nucleated cell counts. The method was immunoSEQ multiplex PCR; TCRdb's version includes in-frame clones alone and lacks a portion of them. The V and J calls and the clone size are those of that table, but D and trimming were determined from the DNA. The sample lists 130,000 to 150,000 clones, roughly 76% occurring once. Germline CDR1 is KGHDR and CDR2 is SFDVKD. The CDR3 spans 11 residues. V was trimmed by 3 bases and J by 6 bases, leaving 4 bases between them. Sequenced material: peripheral blood. The chain is built from TRBV24-1 and TRBJ1-2; D gene unclear. This sequence was found in a human donor with acute or convalescent COVID-19. The donor label of this sample is uncertain. The CDR3 region has the DNA TGTGCCACCAGTGATCCGGATGGCTACACCTTC. As protein: CATSDPDGYTF.